This T cell receptor (beta chain) is from a study of cytomegalovirus exposure and HLA in healthy donors. 13 Jbeta primers and 60 Vbeta primers were used for the PCR. Produced via immunoSEQ multiplex PCR; TCRdb's table is partial and in-frame only. The table records around 75,000 clones, approximately 80% of them present only once. CDR3 length equals 15 residues. CDR1 and CDR2 (germline): LNHDA, SQIVND (reference sequence). The V end lost 0 bases, the J end lost 6 bases, and 15 bases lay between the germline ends. This clone was counted a single time. V usage is TRBV19 and J usage is TRBJ2-7; D ambiguous. The source is a middle-aged man in good health and CMV-seronegative. Sequenced: PBMCs. The CDR3 nucleotides read TGTGCCAGTAGTATAGATCCCCGGGTTGGAAGCGAGCAGTACTTC. Its protein product is CASSIDPRVGSEQYF. Together with reference TRBV19 and TRBJ2-7, the CDR3 gives the full variable domain: DGGITQSPKYLFRKEGQNVTLSCEQNLNHDAMYWYRQDPGQGLRLIYYSQIVNDFQKGDIAEGYSVSREKKESFPLTVTSAQKNPTAFYLCASSIDPRVGSEQYFGPGTRLTVT.